The sample holds a few counts of the clone carrying this T cell receptor (beta chain). As yet, its antigen is unknown. At least 3 on the Clinical Activity Score was recorded for ophthalmopathy patients, who also had NOSPECS grade at least 4 and duration under 3 months. Patients were excluded for uncontrolled infection, other autoimmune disease, pregnancy or lactation. The CDR3 runs 16 residues. Per the germline V gene, CDR1 is MNHEY and CDR2 is SVGEGT. V lost 4 bases and J lost 0, with 13 bases in between. The record originates from a study of T cells in Graves' hyperthyroidism and ophthalmopathy. Overall study findings and caveats: Most thyroid-expanded clonotypes above 0.001 were also found in blood.

There were TCR beta CDR3 regions amplified from RNA transcripts. RT-PCR in the first round (using the HTBI primer set) targeted the TCR CDR3. TCRdb independently ran MiXCR on the multiplex PCR reads; one entry per CDR3 protein. Of a few hundred thousand distinct CDR3 sequences listed, approximately 16% were seen once; the top ten hold approximately 32%. Sequencing used blood. V is TRBV6-2 or TRBV6-3 and J is TRBJ1-5; possible D gene TRBD1, 5 bases. This sequence was found in a woman aged 30 to 39 with Graves' ophthalmopathy. The CDR3 sequence is CASSFRDLNSNQPQHF. For the CDR3, the DNA is TGTGCCAGCAGTTTTCGGGACTTGAATAGCAATCAGCCCCAGCATTTT.